This TCR beta chain was profiled in a study of T cell clusters in autoimmune cytopenias. TRB was amplified from roughly 270 ng of peripheral blood genomic DNA per sample. Multiplex touch-down PCR amplified TRB using TRB-A and TRB-B pools in one tube. TCRdb reanalyzed the multiplex PCR reads and collapses them to one entry per CDR3 protein, without DNA. Seen in this sample are fewer than 10,000 distinct CDR3 sequences; the ten most common clones hold 3% to 3.5%. Germline loops: CDR1 SGHAT, CDR2 FQDESV (reference sequence). The CDR3 runs to 12 residues. This receptor was identified in a human donor with an autoimmune cytopenia or autoimmune hepatitis (not recorded which). V usage is TRBV11-1 and J usage is TRBJ1-4. Material for sequencing was peripheral blood. The CDR3 reads CASSRASEKLFF.